One T cell receptor beta chain is described in this entry. Assay: immunoSEQ multiplex PCR; the TCRdb copy retains only in-frame clones and omits some. The table lists about 49,000 clones, 92% of them singletons. These data come from a study of technical replicates of blood from several donors. This clonotype was sampled from a human donor in good health. Some clones in this sample may be carry-over from other donors' samples. What was sequenced was PBMCs.

The CDR3 nucleotides are TGTGCCAGCAGCGACAGGGAATGCGAGCAGTACTTC. The encoded protein is CASSDRECEQYF. This rearrangement joins TRBV11-3 to TRBJ2-7, with 7 bases that match TRBD1. Per the germline V gene, CDR1 is SGHNT and CDR2 is YENEEA. The junction had 4 bases not matched to a gene; V was cut back by 5 bases and J by 6 bases. This CDR3 is built from 12 residues.